The source of this T cell receptor beta chain is a study of blood T cell repertoires in COVID-19. Overall study context: T cells, B-cell-depleted T cells, or PBMCs supplied cDNA or gDNA.

Using immunoSEQ multiplex PCR, the repertoire was profiled, and TCRdb retains in-frame clones only, with some absent. The repertoire holds a few hundred thousand clones, with 70% to 90% as singletons. The sequence came from a man aged 45-65 years with COVID-19, enrolled during active disease. Sequencing was carried out using peripheral blood.

The CDR3 sequence: CASSPGSARGNSPLHF. The CDR3 nucleotides read TGTGCCAGCAGCCCTGGGTCCGCCAGGGGGAATTCACCCCTCCACTTT. This chain connects TRBV7-9 to TRBJ1-6; 7 bases fit TRBD1. From germline, CDR1 is SEHNR and CDR2 FQNEAQ (reference sequence). V was clipped by 5 bases and J by 7 bases; unmatched bases: 11. This CDR3 has 16 amino acids.